A single TCR beta chain is shown here with its context. The antigen is not known. This sample stems from a study of OX40 agonist ivuxolimab in advanced cancers. Overall study: Given to patients was ivuxolimab, an agonistic anti-OX40 (CD134) antibody. Of mixed ages from about 23 to 85 and averaging approximately 60 years, the group was roughly 85% male.

Trimming pared 7 bases from V and 1 base from J, leaving 13 bases between. CDR1 is LNHDA, CDR2 SQIVND, per germline (reference sequence). The CDR3 sequence is 14 residues long. The protocol was immunoSEQ multiplex PCR, while the TCRdb copy is restricted to in-frame clones and leaves out a portion. The sample lists 53,000 or so clones; approximately 84% were seen once. Study findings and constraints: Averaging showed that CD8+ T cells had more expanded clones than CD4+ did.

The source material was CD4+ or CD8+ T cells sorted from blood, sampled in a trial of the OX40 agonist ivuxolimab. V is TRBV19 and J is TRBJ1-1; D is unclear. The TCR was taken from an adult with an advanced solid tumor such as melanoma, head and neck, liver or kidney cancer. The CDR3 DNA sequence: TGTGCCAGTAATACTCAACAGACGAACACTGAAGCTTTCTTT. This gives the protein CASNTQQTNTEAFF.